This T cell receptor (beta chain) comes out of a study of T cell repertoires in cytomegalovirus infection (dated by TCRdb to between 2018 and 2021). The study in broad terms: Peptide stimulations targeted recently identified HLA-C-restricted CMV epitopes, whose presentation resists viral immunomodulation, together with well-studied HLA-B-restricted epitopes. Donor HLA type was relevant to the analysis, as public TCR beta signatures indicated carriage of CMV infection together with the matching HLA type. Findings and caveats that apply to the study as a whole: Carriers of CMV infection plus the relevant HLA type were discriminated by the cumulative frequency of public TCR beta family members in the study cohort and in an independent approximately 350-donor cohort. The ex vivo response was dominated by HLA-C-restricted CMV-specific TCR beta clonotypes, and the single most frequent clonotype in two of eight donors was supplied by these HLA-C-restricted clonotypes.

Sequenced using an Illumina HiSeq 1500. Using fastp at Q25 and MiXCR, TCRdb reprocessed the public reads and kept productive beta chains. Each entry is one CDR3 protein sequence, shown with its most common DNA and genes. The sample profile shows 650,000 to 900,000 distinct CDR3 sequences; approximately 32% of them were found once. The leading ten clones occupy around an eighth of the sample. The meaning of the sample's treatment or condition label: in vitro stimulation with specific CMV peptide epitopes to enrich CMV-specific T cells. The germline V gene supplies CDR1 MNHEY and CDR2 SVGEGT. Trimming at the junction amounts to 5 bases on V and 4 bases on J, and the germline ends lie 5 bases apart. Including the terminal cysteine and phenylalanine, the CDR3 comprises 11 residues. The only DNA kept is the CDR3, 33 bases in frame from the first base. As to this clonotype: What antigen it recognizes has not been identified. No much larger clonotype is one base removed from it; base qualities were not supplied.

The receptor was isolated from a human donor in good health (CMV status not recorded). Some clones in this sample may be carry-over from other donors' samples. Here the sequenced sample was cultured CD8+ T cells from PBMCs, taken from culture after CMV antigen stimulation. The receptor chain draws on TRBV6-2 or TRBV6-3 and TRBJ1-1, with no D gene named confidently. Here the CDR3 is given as CASSNGTEAFF. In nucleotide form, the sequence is TGTGCCAGCAGTAATGGCACTGAAGCTTTCTTT.